This TCR beta chain comes out of a study of cytomegalovirus exposure and HLA in healthy donors. Study information: Drawn from HLA-typed donors, 80 million to 95 million unique TCRs were held in an early data release. Findings and limits, study-wide: For TCR beta chains, V- and J-gene trimming was later linked to a missense DCLRE1C variant. Among the CMV-associated chains, a few were confirmed in vitro as specific for CMV antigens. The study recorded some 160 TCR beta chains that were cytomegalovirus-associated.

As regards this clone: Antigen specificity is unknown.

The CDR3 extends over 15 amino acids. Use of 60 Vbeta and 13 Jbeta primers characterized the PCR. Measured with immunoSEQ multiplex PCR; TCRdb has only the in-frame clones, and not every one. The sample yields about 90,000 clones, roughly 83% seen once. The sample was PBMCs. The receptor was isolated from a young man in good health and CMV-seronegative. The V call is TRBV21-1, the J call TRBJ2-3; the table names TRBD1, a call not compared with the DNA. TRBV21-1 has pseudogene status. CDR3: CASSNPGGGTDTQYF. Here the CDR3 DNA reads TGTGCCAGCAGCAACCCAGGGGGCGGCACAGATACGCAGTATTTT.